Listed here is a single TCR beta chain. Antigen unknown. Donors had nominal health at sampling but likely had unrecorded immune exposures. The data originate from a study of cytomegalovirus exposure and HLA in healthy donors. Whole-study findings and limits: Earlier analysis found most TCR beta V segments productive about 87% or about 30% of the time. High sensitivity and specificity were reportedly achieved when the classifier diagnosed cytomegalovirus status.

The germline gives CDR1 SGHNT, CDR2 YENEEA. This CDR3 contains 16 residues. V was clipped by 5 bases and J by 5 bases, with 21 bases between them. The PCR was carried out with 60 Vbeta primers and 13 Jbeta primers. Profiled with immunoSEQ multiplex PCR; TCRdb holds only in-frame clones, not every one. The sample consists of 150,000 to 200,000 clones, about four fifths of them appearing once. The receptor comes from a woman aged 18-29 years in good health and CMV-seronegative. Sequencing was done on a sample of PBMCs. The V and J genes are TRBV11-3 and TRBJ1-2; no clear D. Here the CDR3 DNA reads TGTGCCAGCAGCCCAGAGGGTCGGGGTGCCATTTATGGCTACACCTTC. Translating gives CASSPEGRGAIYGYTF. Full variable domain (rest looked up from reference TRBV11-3 and TRBJ1-2): EAGVVQSPRYKIIEKKQPVAFWCNPISGHNTLYWYLQNLGQGPELLIRYENEEAVDDSQLPKDRFSAERLKGVDSTLKIQPAELGDSAVYLCASSPEGRGAIYGYTFGSGTRLTVV.